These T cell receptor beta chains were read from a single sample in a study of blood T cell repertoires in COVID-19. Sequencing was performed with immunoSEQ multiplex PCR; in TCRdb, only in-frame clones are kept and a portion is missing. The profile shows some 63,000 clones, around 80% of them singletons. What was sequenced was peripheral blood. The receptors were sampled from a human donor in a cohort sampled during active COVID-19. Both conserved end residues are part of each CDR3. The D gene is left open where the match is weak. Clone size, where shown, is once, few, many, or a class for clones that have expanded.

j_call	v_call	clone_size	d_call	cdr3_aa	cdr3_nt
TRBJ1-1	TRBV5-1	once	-	CASSLPGSNTEAFF	TGCGCCAGCAGCTTGCCGGGTTCGAACACTGAAGCTTTCTTT
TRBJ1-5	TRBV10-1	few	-	CASSEPKRHCFPHEPQHF	TGCGCCAGCAGTGAGCCGAAAAGACACTGCTTCCCCCATGAGCCCCAGCATTTT
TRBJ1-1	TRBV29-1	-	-	CSVERTANTEAFF	TGCAGCGTTGAAAGGACAGCGAACACTGAAGCTTTCTTT
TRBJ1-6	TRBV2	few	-	CANEAVRGGSFHF	TGTGCCAATGAAGCAGTTCGGGGGGGATCTTTCCACTTT
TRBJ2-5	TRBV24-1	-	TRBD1	CATSDPDRYQETQYF	TGTGCCACCAGTGACCCGGACAGGTACCAAGAGACCCAGTACTTC
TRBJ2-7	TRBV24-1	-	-	CATSDPRFGESYEQYF	TGTGCCACCAGTGACCCCCGGTTTGGTGAGTCCTACGAGCAGTACTTC
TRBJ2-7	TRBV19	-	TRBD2	CASSISRGRPNYEQYF	TGTGCCAGTAGTATCTCTCGCGGGAGGCCTAACTACGAGCAGTACTTC
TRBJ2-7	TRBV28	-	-	CASRPPDSSSYEQYF	TGTGCCAGCAGACCTCCGGACTCAAGCTCCTACGAGCAGTACTTC
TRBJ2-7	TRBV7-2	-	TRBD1	CARPPGQGDEQYF	TGTGCCAGACCTCCCGGACAGGGGGACGAGCAGTACTTC
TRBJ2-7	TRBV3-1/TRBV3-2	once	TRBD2	CASSSGLANEQYF	TGTGCCAGCAGCTCCGGACTAGCAAACGAGCAGTACTTC
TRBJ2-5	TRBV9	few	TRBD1	CASSVSPGTEETQYF	TGTGCCAGCAGCGTCAGCCCCGGGACAGAAGAGACCCAGTACTTC
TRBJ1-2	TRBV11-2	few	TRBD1	CASSLTGGGRGYTF	TGTGCCAGCAGCTTGACAGGGGGAGGGCGCGGCTACACCTTC
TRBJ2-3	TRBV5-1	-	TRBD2	CASSPLAGGADTQYF	TGCGCCAGCAGCCCGTTAGCGGGAGGGGCAGATACGCAGTATTTT
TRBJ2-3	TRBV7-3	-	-	CASSLQGAPRDTQYF	TGTGCCAGCAGCTTACAAGGGGCCCCCAGGGATACGCAGTATTTT
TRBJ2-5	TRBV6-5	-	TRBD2	CASTTRGGRQETQYF	TGTGCCAGCACTACGCGGGGAGGGCGCCAAGAGACCCAGTACTTC
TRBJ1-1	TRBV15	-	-	CATSGGGRVRAAFF	TGTGCCACCAGCGGGGGGGGAAGGGTCAGGGCAGCTTTCTTT
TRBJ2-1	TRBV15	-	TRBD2	CATSRAGGFRQISYNEQFF	TGTGCCACCAGCAGAGCGGGAGGATTCAGACAGATCTCCTACAATGAGCAGTTCTTC
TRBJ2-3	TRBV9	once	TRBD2	CASSVGAGATDTQYF	TGTGCCAGCAGCGTAGGAGCGGGGGCTACAGATACGCAGTATTTT
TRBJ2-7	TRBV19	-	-	CANLRTPGLAHEQYF	TGTGCCAACCTACGCACTCCGGGACTGGCACACGAGCAGTACTTC
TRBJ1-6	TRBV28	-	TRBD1	CAIWTGALRSPLHF	TGTGCCATCTGGACAGGGGCGTTGCGATCACCCCTCCACTTT
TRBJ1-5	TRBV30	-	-	CAWSPRGRGGNQPQHF	TGTGCCTGGAGTCCACGGGGGAGGGGGGGCAATCAGCCCCAGCATTTT
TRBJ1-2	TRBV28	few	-	CASSTSRGYTF	TGTGCCAGCAGTACTTCCAGGGGCTACACCTTC
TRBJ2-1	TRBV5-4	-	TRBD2	CASSLDSGGYNEQFF	TGTGCCAGCAGCTTGGATAGCGGGGGGTACAATGAGCAGTTCTTC
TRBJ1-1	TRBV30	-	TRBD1	CAWSVGKWGQGVGTEAFF	TGTGCCTGGAGTGTAGGGAAGTGGGGACAGGGGGTCGGAACTGAAGCTTTCTTT
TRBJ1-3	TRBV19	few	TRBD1	CASSMPGGAGNTIYF	TGTGCCAGTAGTATGCCAGGGGGCGCTGGAAACACCATATATTTT
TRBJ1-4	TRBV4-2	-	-	CASSQEVGGVLWEKLFF	TGTGCCAGCAGCCAAGAGGTGGGAGGGGTTTTGTGGGAAAAACTGTTTTTT
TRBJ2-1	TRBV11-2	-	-	CASSSRLVSSYNEQFF	TGTGCCAGCAGCTCACGACTCGTCAGCTCCTACAATGAGCAGTTCTTC
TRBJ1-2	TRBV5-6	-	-	CASSLWAASNYGYTF	TGTGCCAGCAGCTTGTGGGCAGCCAGTAACTATGGCTACACCTTC
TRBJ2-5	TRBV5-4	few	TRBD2	CASSPGLAEGETQYF	TGTGCCAGCAGCCCGGGACTAGCGGAGGGGGAGACCCAGTACTTC
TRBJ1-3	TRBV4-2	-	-	CASSQGLTDSSGNTIYF	TGTGCCAGCAGCCAAGGATTGACAGACAGCTCTGGAAACACCATATATTTT
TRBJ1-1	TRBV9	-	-	CASSVVQSSEAFF	TGTGCCAGCAGCGTAGTTCAAAGCTCAGAAGCTTTCTTT
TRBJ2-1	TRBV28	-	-	CASTRVLLGEGDYNEQFF	TGTGCCAGCACCCGGGTACTCCTTGGGGAGGGGGACTACAATGAGCAGTTCTTC
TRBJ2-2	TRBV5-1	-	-	CASSLDVRSGELFF	TGCGCCAGCAGCTTGGATGTGCGCTCCGGGGAGCTGTTTTTT
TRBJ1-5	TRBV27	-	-	CASSLWSGQEGQPQHF	TGTGCCAGCAGCTTATGGTCCGGGCAGGAGGGTCAGCCCCAGCATTTT
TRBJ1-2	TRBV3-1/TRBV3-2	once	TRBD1	CASSQTQGAGGYTF	TGTGCCAGCAGCCAAACACAGGGGGCCGGGGGCTACACCTTC
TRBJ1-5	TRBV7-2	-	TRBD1	CASSLRTGDQPQHF	TGTGCCAGCAGCTTAAGGACAGGGGATCAGCCCCAGCATTTT
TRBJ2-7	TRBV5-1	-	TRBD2	CASSLLAGPAPRYEQYF	TGCGCCAGCAGCTTACTAGCGGGCCCCGCACCTCGCTACGAGCAGTACTTC
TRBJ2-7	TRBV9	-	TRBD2	CASSPQPSGTYEQYF	TGTGCCAGCAGCCCCCAGCCTAGCGGTACCTACGAGCAGTACTTC
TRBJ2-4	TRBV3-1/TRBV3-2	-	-	CASSQGPPWRIAKNIQYF	TGTGCCAGCAGCCAAGGGCCCCCCTGGAGGATTGCCAAAAACATTCAGTACTTC
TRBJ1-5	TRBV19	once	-	CATLWGGLQPQHF	TGTGCCACCCTTTGGGGGGGGCTTCAGCCCCAGCATTTT
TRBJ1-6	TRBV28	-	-	CASSSRGTSSYNSPLHF	TGTGCCAGCAGTTCTAGGGGTACAAGCTCCTATAATTCACCCCTCCACTTT
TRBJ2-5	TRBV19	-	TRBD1	CASSPYGNRGTQYF	TGTGCCAGTAGTCCCTATGGTAACAGGGGGACCCAGTACTTC
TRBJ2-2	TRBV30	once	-	CAWNDGAGELFF	TGTGCCTGGAACGACGGGGCCGGGGAGCTGTTTTTT
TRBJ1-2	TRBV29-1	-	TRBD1	CSVAVGQGDGYTF	TGCAGCGTGGCGGTGGGACAGGGGGATGGCTACACCTTC
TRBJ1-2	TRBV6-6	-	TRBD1	CASSGRGQGEGYTF	TGTGCCAGCTCTGGACGGGGACAGGGTGAGGGCTACACCTTC